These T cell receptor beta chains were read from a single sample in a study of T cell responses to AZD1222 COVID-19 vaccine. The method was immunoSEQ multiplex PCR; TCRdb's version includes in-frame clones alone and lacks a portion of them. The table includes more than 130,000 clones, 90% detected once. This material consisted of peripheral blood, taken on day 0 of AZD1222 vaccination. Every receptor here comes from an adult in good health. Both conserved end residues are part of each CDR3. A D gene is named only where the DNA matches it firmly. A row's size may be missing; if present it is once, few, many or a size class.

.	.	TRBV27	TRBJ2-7	TGTGCCAGCAGTTTTCTACAGGGAGTTTCGGAGCAGTACTTC	CASSFLQGVSEQYF
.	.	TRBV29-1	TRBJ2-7	TGCAGCGTTTCGAGACAGCGGACCTACGAGCAGTACTTC	CSVSRQRTYEQYF
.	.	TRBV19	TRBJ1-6	TGTGCCAGTAGTATGTACAGCTATTCACCCCTCCACTTT	CASSMYSYSPLHF
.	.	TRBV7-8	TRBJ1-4	TGTGCCAGCAGCTACCTCTCAGGCGGGCCCTGGAATGAAAAACTGTTTTTT	CASSYLSGGPWNEKLFF
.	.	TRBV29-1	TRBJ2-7	TGCAGCGGGGAAAGGGGTGACAGGGAGCAGTACTTC	CSGERGDREQYF
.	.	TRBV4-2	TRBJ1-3	TGTGCCAGCAGCCACCCGACAGGCCCCTCTGGAAACACCATATATTTT	CASSHPTGPSGNTIYF
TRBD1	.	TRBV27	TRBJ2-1	TGTGCCAGCAGTTCTAGGGGACAGCTAAACAATGAGCAGTTCTTC	CASSSRGQLNNEQFF
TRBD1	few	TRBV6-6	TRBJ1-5	TGTGCCAGCAGTCTCGACGGAAGGCAGGGGGCAAATCAGCCCCAGCATTTT	CASSLDGRQGANQPQHF
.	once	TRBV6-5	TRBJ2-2	TGTGCCAGCAGCCCGCAGATCGGCGGGGAGCTGTTTTTT	CASSPQIGGELFF
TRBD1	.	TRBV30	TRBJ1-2	TGTGCCTGGAGGGGACAGGGGAGTCTTACCTATGGCTACACCTTC	CAWRGQGSLTYGYTF
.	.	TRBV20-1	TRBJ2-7	TGCAGTGCTAGTTCTTTATCGGGGGCCGAGCAGTACTTC	CSASSLSGAEQYF
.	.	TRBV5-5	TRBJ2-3	TGTGCCAGCAGCTTGGGGGGTTTAGATACGCAGTATTTT	CASSLGGLDTQYF
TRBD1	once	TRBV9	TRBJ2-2	TGTGCCAGCAGCGGGGCCATGGGACAGGGGTTCCCCGCCGGGGAGCTGTTTTTT	CASSGAMGQGFPAGELFF
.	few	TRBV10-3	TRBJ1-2	TGTGCCATCAGGCCAGGAGGGTCTAACTATGGCTACACCTTC	CAIRPGGSNYGYTF
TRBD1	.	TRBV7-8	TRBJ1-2	TGTGCCAGCAGCTCATCCCGGGACAGGGTGTATGGCTACACCTTC	CASSSSRDRVYGYTF
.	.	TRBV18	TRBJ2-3	TGTGCCAGCTCACCACCGGTGGGGACGCGGTCGGATACGCAGTATTTT	CASSPPVGTRSDTQYF
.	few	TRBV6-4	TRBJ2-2	TGTGCCAGCAGTGACGAAGTCAGCGGGGAGCTGTTTTTT	CASSDEVSGELFF
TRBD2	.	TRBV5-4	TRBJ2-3	TGTGCCAGCAGCTGGACTAGGGGCCCGCAGTATTTT	CASSWTRGPQYF
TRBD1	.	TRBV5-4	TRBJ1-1	TGTGCCAGCAGCCAGGGGGAATTCCGGGGCACTGAAGCTTTCTTT	CASSQGEFRGTEAFF
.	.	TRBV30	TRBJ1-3	TGTGCCTTCGAAGTTGGAAACACCATATATTTT	CAFEVGNTIYF
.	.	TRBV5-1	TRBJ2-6	TGCGCCAGCAGCTTGGGGGGGTCTGGCCCTTTCTCTGGGGCCAACGTCCTGACTTTC	CASSLGGSGPFSGANVLTF
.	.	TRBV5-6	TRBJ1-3	TGTGCCAGCAGCTTGGGACCCTCGGGAAACACCATATATTTT	CASSLGPSGNTIYF
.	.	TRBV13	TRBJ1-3	TGTGCCAGCAGCTTAAGGAAGGCCAGAAGAAACACCATATATTTT	CASSLRKARRNTIYF
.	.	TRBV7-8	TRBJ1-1	TGTGCCAGCAGCTTGTTTGGCACTGAAGCTTTCTTT	CASSLFGTEAFF
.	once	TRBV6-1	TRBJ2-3	TGTGCCAGCAGTGATACCGGGACCGCGCCGGTAGATACGCAGTATTTT	CASSDTGTAPVDTQYF
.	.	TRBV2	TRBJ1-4	TGTGCCAGCAGTGACTACAGGGTCGAAGAAAAACTGTTTTTT	CASSDYRVEEKLFF
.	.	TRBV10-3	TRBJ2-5	TGTGCCATCAGTGGGGTCAGCCTCGGGAAAGAGACCCAGTACTTC	CAISGVSLGKETQYF
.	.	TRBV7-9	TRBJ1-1	TGTGCCAGCAGCTTACGCCGGCTGACAGGCTTTTTTGAAGCTTTCTTT	CASSLRRLTGFFEAFF
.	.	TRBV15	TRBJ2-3	TGTGCCACCAGCAGAGATCCGGGGCGCACAGATACGCAGTATTTT	CATSRDPGRTDTQYF
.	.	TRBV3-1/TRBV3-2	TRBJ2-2	TGTGCCAGCAGCCTCACGAACACCGGGGAGCTGTTTTTT	CASSLTNTGELFF
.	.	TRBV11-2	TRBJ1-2	TGTGCCAGCAGGGTACCGGGAACGCAAGTAGGCTACACCTTC	CASRVPGTQVGYTF
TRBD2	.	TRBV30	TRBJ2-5	TGTGCCTGGACCCGGCTAGCGGGGAAGCAAGAGACCCAGTACTTC	CAWTRLAGKQETQYF
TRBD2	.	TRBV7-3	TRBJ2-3	TGTGCCAGCAGCGAAAGCAGACTAGCGGGTGGGCCAGATACGCAGTATTTT	CASSESRLAGGPDTQYF
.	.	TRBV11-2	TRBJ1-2	TGTGCCAGCAGCTTAGTCTCAGAAAACTATGGCTACACCTTC	CASSLVSENYGYTF
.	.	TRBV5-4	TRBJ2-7	TGTGCCAGCAGCTCGGGGGAGGCACTTTCGTACGAGCAGTACTTC	CASSSGEALSYEQYF
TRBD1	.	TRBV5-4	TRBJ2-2	TGTGCCAGCAGCTCCCGGGACAGCCGATTCACCGGGGAGCTGTTTTTT	CASSSRDSRFTGELFF
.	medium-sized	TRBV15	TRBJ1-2	TGTGCCACCAGCAGAGGGGAGGGGAGCTATGGCTACACCTTC	CATSRGEGSYGYTF
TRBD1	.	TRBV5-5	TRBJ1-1	TGTGCCAGCAGCGTCACCGGGACAGGGTTCTTGTCTGAAGCTTTCTTT	CASSVTGTGFLSEAFF
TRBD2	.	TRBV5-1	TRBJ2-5	TGCGCCAGCAGCTTGTCCCTAGCGGGGGGGCCAGAGACCCAGTACTTC	CASSLSLAGGPETQYF
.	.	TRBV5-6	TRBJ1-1	TGTGCCAGCAGCTTCCCGAACACTGAAGCTTTCTTT	CASSFPNTEAFF
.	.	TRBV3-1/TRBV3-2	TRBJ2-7	TGTGCCAGCAGCCAAAATGAGAACGAGCAGTACTTC	CASSQNENEQYF
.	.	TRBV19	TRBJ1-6	TGTGCCAGTAGTCCGACGACAGAAGGTAATTCACCCCTCCACTTT	CASSPTTEGNSPLHF
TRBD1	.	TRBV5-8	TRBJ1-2	TGTGCCAGCAGCCACGTATCGGGACAGGGGATCTATGGCTACACCTTC	CASSHVSGQGIYGYTF
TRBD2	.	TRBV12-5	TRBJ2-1	TGTGCTAGTGGTTTGTCCCCCTGGACTAGCGGGAGGCATGAGCAGTTCTTC	CASGLSPWTSGRHEQFF
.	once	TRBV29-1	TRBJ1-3	TGCAGCGCTGGGGGAAGCTTTACCGGAAACACCATATATTTT	CSAGGSFTGNTIYF